Listed here are 22 T cell receptor beta chains from one sample, sequenced in a study of tumor-infiltrating lymphocytes in primary liver carcinoma. Out of unsorted whole blood came the blood RNA, and germline DNA was extracted as well. The researchers produced TCR beta cDNA from approximately 0.45 ug total RNA with a constant-region primer. Libraries for TCR beta were built through three nested multiplex PCR rounds, which together made up a slightly modified ARM-PCR procedure. TRBV1-TRBV30 forward primers and a C-beta reverse primer were used in the first two PCR rounds, which each ran for about 11 cycles. One entry per CDR3 protein, called by TCRdb with MiXCR from the multiplex PCR reads. The sample has about 310,000 distinct CDR3 sequences; roughly three fifths are singletons. Sequencing used peripheral blood. The source is a woman younger than 45 with primary liver carcinoma and hepatitis B virus infection.

The sample holds many counts of this clonotype. The rearrangement joins TRBV6-1 to TRBJ1-1, with D unclear. Per germline, CDR1 MNHNS and CDR2 SASEGT. The V and J ends lost 11 bases and 0 bases respectively, with 7 bases between them. The CDR3 spans 11 residues. The DNA for the CDR3 is TGTGCCTTAGAACTGAACACTGAAGCTTTCTTT. Translated: CALELNTEAFF.

Details on this clonotype: A much larger clone lies one base from this, so it may be a read error. The chain uses TRBV4-1 and TRBJ1-2, with 7 bases identical to TRBD1. Unmatched junction bases numbered 12, after V lost 2 bases and J lost 3 bases. The CDR3 extends over 17 amino acids. CDR1 and CDR2 from the germline V gene are MGHRA and YSYEKL. In DNA form, the CDR3 reads TGCGCCAGCAGCCAAATTTTAAGGGGGCAGGGTTACTATGGCTACACCTTC. It codes for CASSQILRGQGYYGYTF.

Concerning this clonotype itself: One base away lies a much larger clone, so this may be a sequencing read error. No conserved phenylalanine or tryptophan ends this CDR3, so it is likely a read error. CDR3 bases: TGTGCCAGCAGTCCCCACTCCGGACAGAATCAGCCCCAGCATCTT. This gives the protein CASSPHSGQNQPQHL. This chain links TRBV12-3 or TRBV12-4 with TRBJ1-5; a possible D gene is TRBD1 (6 bases). V was trimmed by 5 bases and J by 4 bases, leaving 15 bases between them. The CDR3 has 15 residues.

This clonotype showed up many times. This chain connects TRBV29-1 to TRBJ2-1; D not certain. Germline CDR1 and CDR2: SQVTM and ANQGSEA. V lost 8 bases to trimming and J lost 12 bases, with 20 bases between them. The CDR3 length is 12 residues. The CDR3 bases are TGCAGCTTAATGGACCCTTCAGTACGGCAGTTCTTC. This gives the protein CSLMDPSVRQFF.

Turning to this clonotype: This may come from a read error, since a much larger clone is one base off. The chain has TRBV4-2 and TRBJ2-7, with no clear D. This CDR3 region has 16 residues. Germline values: CDR1 LGHNA, CDR2 YNFKEQ. As DNA, the CDR3 is TGTACCAGCAGCCAAGATTATTCTACGTACTCCTACGAGCAGTACTTC. The encoded protein is CTSSQDYSTYSYEQYF.

The chain links TRBV13 to TRBJ2-3; TRBD2 matches at 7 bases. With 6 bases clipped from V and 5 bases from J, the junction kept 11 bases outside the gene matches. Germline values: CDR1 PRHDT, CDR2 FYEKMQ (reference sequence). The CDR3 contains 15 residues. This CDR3 is CASSPRRERGDTQYF. CDR3 bases: TGTGCCAGCAGTCCTCGGCGGGAGCGGGGAGATACGCAGTATTTT.

V is TRBV6-5 and J is TRBJ1-6; D is possibly TRBD1 (6 bases). V gave up 7 bases and J gave up 6 bases, with 16 bases separating them. In germline, CDR1 is MNHEY, CDR2 SVGAGI. This CDR3 has 15 residues. CDR3 DNA sequence: TGTGCCAGCACCTCAGGTTGGGGGCCTAATTCACCCCTCCACTTT. It yields the protein CASTSGWGPNSPLHF.

The chain is built from TRBV12-3 or TRBV12-4 and TRBJ2-7; D unclear. The CDR3 is made up of 14 amino acids. Trimming took 5 bases from V and 3 from J, leaving 14 bases between them. CDR3 region: CASSPGTWFYEQYF. In DNA, the CDR3 is TGTGCCAGCAGTCCCGGAACATGGTTCTACGAGCAGTACTTC.

This clonotype was seen a few times. The rearrangement joins TRBV6-1 to TRBJ2-3; 13 bases fit TRBD2. Trimming took 4 bases from V and 6 from J; bases not matched to a gene: 4. The CDR3 is 15 residues long. Germline V gene data show CDR1 as MNHNS and CDR2 as SASEGT. CDR3: CASSGGLAGADTQYF. The DNA of the CDR3 is TGTGCCAGCAGTGGTGGACTAGCGGGAGCGGATACGCAGTATTTT.

This clonotype was recorded many times. The chain uses TRBV4-1 and TRBJ2-1; no clear D. CDR3 size: 12 residues. Germline values: CDR1 MGHRA, CDR2 YSYEKL. The V gene lost 2 bases and the J gene lost 5 bases, with 4 bases spanning the gap. Written as DNA, the CDR3 is TGCGCCAGCAGCCAAATCCACAATGAGCAGTTCTTC. Its translation: CASSQIHNEQFF.

On this clonotype: Mismatch with germline at one junction end may stem from a read error. Written as DNA, the CDR3 is TGTGTCAGCAGCGAGGGACAGGGGAACAGCCGGGCTAATGAAAAACTGTTTTTT. Its protein is CVSSEGQGNSRANEKLFF. The J gene is TRBJ1-4, the V gene TRBV12-3 or TRBV12-4, with 10 positions matching TRBD1. The CDR3 totals 18 residues.

As regards this clonotype: Since a much larger clone is just one base distant, this may be a read error. The CDR3 carries no conserved terminal phenylalanine or tryptophan, so it likely arises from a read error. The chain has TRBV6-1 and TRBJ2-5; 8 nucleotides agree with TRBD1. This CDR3 comprises 15 residues. Trimming cost V 6 bases and J 0 bases; bases outside gene matches: 6. Looked up from germline, CDR1 is MNHNS and CDR2 is SASEGT. The DNA of the CDR3 is TGTGCCAGCAGCCTGACAGGGGCCTACCAAGAGACCCAGTACTTA. This encodes CASSLTGAYQETQYL.

Notes on this clonotype: Mismatch with germline at one junction end may stem from a read error. This rearrangement joins TRBV4-3 to TRBJ2-3, with TRBD1 matching over 9 bases. This CDR3 comprises 15 residues. The germline V gene encodes CDR1 LGHNA and CDR2 YSLEER. CDR3 loop: CSSRTRDRESDTQYF. In nucleotides, the CDR3 is TGTTCCAGCCGAACCCGGGACAGGGAATCAGATACGCAGTATTTT.

Turning to this clonotype: In this CDR3 the conserved last residue, phenylalanine or tryptophan, is missing, so a read error is likely. V gene TRBV9 combines with J gene TRBJ2-5; D unclear. The CDR3 loop spans 16 amino acids. Looked up from germline, CDR1 is SGDLS and CDR2 is YYNGEE. V was pared by 0 bases and J by 4 bases, with 16 bases between. CDR3 in amino acids: CASSVEVETRRETQYL. Written as DNA, the CDR3 is TGTGCCAGCAGCGTAGAGGTAGAAACCCGCCGAGAGACCCAGTACCTC.

The rearrangement uses TRBV5-1 and TRBJ2-2; D is unclear. The CDR3 consists of 14 residues. Trimming removed 4 bases from V and 5 bases from J, with 12 bases in between. CDR1 is SGHRS, CDR2 YFSETQ, per germline. CDR3 nucleotide sequence: TGCGCCAGCAGCGAAGAAAGGCCAACCGGGGAGCTGTTTTTT. Protein: CASSEERPTGELFF. The entire variable domain, with the rest obtained from reference TRBV5-1 and TRBJ2-2, is as follows: KAGVTQTPRYLIKTRGQQVTLSCSPISGHRSVSWYQQTPGQGLQFLFEYFSETQRNKGNFPGRFSGRQFSNSRSEMNVSTLELGDSALYLCASSEERPTGELFFGEGSRLTVL.

This chain uses TRBV6-2 or TRBV6-3 with TRBJ2-7; a possible D gene is TRBD2 (6 bases). Germline V lookup: CDR1 MNHEY, CDR2 SVGEGT. This CDR3 is 15 amino acids long. V was clipped by 8 bases and J by 1 base, with 18 bases between them. DNA for the CDR3: TGTGCCAGCTGTTGGATGGCTAGCGAGTCCTACGAGCAGTACTTC. This gives the protein CASCWMASESYEQYF.

About this clonotype itself: This CDR3 is missing its conserved last phenylalanine or tryptophan, likely due to a read error. V and J are TRBV30 and TRBJ2-2; no firm D call. Germline V gives CDR1 GTSNPN, CDR2 SVGIG (reference sequence). The CDR3 length is 12 residues. Trimming removed 3 bases from V and 2 bases from J, with 4 bases in between. In DNA, the CDR3 is TGTGCCTGGAGACCAAACACCGGGGAGCTGTTTCTT. This encodes CAWRPNTGELFL.

Regarding this clonotype: An end of the junction differs from the germline gene, which may be a read error. The V call is TRBV11-3, the J call TRBJ2-3; D ambiguous. The germline V gene encodes CDR1 SGHNT and CDR2 YENEEA. The CDR3 spans 15 residues. The CDR3 DNA reads TGTGCCAACAGCTCTAGAGTAGCAAGAAGAGATACGCAGTATTTT. Its protein product is CANSSRVARRDTQYF.

As regards this clonotype: A much more abundant neighbour one base away suggests this may be a read error. V and J are TRBV4-2 and TRBJ2-3; D is ambiguous. V lost 5 bases, J lost 2 bases, and 8 bases lay in between. The CDR3 is made up of 13 amino acids. Germline CDR1 LGHNA, CDR2 YNFKEQ. This chain's CDR3 is CASSTTYTDTQYF. CDR3 bases: TGTGCCAGCAGCACAACGTACACAGATACGCAGTATTTT.

This clonotype has ten or more counts. The V gene is TRBV6-5, the J gene TRBJ1-1, with a possible D match to TRBD1 (5 bases). Trimming left V 6 bases short and J 3 bases short, with 11 bases between. There are 13 residues in the CDR3. Germline V gene data show CDR1 as MNHEY and CDR2 as SVGAGI. In nucleotides, the CDR3 is TGTGCCAGCAGACGGGGAGGGGACACTGAAGCTTTCTTT. It specifies CASRRGGDTEAFF.

The chain links TRBV12-3 or TRBV12-4 to TRBJ1-1; 8 nucleotides align to TRBD1. The CDR3 length is 14 residues. The CDR3 coding sequence is TGTGTCTGCACCCGACAGGGGTTGGACACTGAAGCTTTCTTT. Translating it yields CVCTRQGLDTEAFF.

The table lists this clonotype with many counts. This chain uses TRBV6-2 or TRBV6-3 with TRBJ2-5; the D is unclear. V lost 1 base to trimming and J lost 5 bases, with 11 bases between them. The germline CDR1 and CDR2 sequences are MNHEY and SVGEGT. The CDR3 is 14 amino acids. The CDR3 coding sequence is TGTGCCAGCAGTTACTTCAACGGCAAGGAGACCCAGTACTTC. Amino acids: CASSYFNGKETQYF.